This TCR beta chain originates from a study of T cells after yellow fever vaccination. MiXCR was run by TCRdb on the 5' RACE reads, yielding one entry per CDR3 protein. The sample lists about 340,000 distinct CDR3 sequences; approximately 9% were seen once. This clonotype was seen more than once but under ten times. V was pared by 3 bases and J by 7 bases, with 5 bases of the junction left unmatched. The V gene's germline CDR1 is ENHRY and CDR2 SYGVKD. This CDR3 is 14 amino acids long. Material: PBMCs, obtained on the day of the first yellow fever vaccination. The sequence came from a man between 18 and 29 years old who received the YFV17D yellow fever vaccine. The chain joins TRBV10-3 to TRBJ2-2; TRBD1 matches 7 bases. This CDR3 reads CAISDYRGNGELFF. In DNA, the CDR3 is TGTGCCATCAGTGACTACAGGGGTAACGGGGAGCTGTTTTTT.